This TCR beta chain was identified in a study of blood T cells in healthy people across ages. Every participating donor contributed roughly 10 milliliters of peripheral blood through a draw. This clonotype was seen a handful of times. A second PCR of about 6 to 11 cycles used a sample-barcoded 5' primer and a J-beta primer mix. TCRdb ran MiXCR on the 5' RACE reads and lists one entry per CDR3 protein. The data show some 920,000 distinct CDR3 sequences, 51% seen once. Losses at the gene ends were 6 bases for V and 1 base for J; bases not matched to a gene: 15. This CDR3 contains 19 residues. Germline CDR1 is MNHNS and CDR2 is SASEGT.

The chain uses TRBV6-1 and TRBJ2-6; 7 bases are shared with TRBD1. Sequencing was carried out using blood. The sequence came from a woman in her sixties or seventies in good health. The CDR3 DNA sequence: TGTGCCAGCAGAACACAACGGGACAGCTACAGATCTGGGGCCAACGTCCTGACTTTC. Amino acid sequence: CASRTQRDSYRSGANVLTF.